The next 14 T cell receptor beta chains were all read from a single sample in a study of OX40 agonist ivuxolimab in advanced cancers. Some clones are missing from TCRdb's copy, which holds only in-frame ones; the method was immunoSEQ multiplex PCR. The sample has around 65,000 clones; 80% to 95% are singletons. The material was CD4+ or CD8+ T cells sorted from blood, obtained in a trial of the OX40 agonist ivuxolimab. Every receptor here comes from an adult with an advanced solid tumor such as melanoma, head and neck, liver or kidney cancer.

The rearrangement links TRBV27 to TRBJ1-1, with D unresolved. CDR1 is MNHEY, CDR2 SMNVEV, per germline (reference sequence). The V and J ends lost 7 bases and 6 bases respectively, with 15 bases between them. This CDR3 has 13 amino acids. CDR3 DNA: TGTGCCAGCAACGTGCGGGGTGGGGCTGAAGCTTTCTTT. Its translation: CASNVRGGAEAFF.

V gene TRBV12-5 combines with J gene TRBJ1-5; D not certain. The germline CDR1 and CDR2 sequences are LGHNT and FRNRAP. The germline V and J ends were trimmed by 3 bases and 3 bases, with 9 bases remaining between them. The CDR3 covers 14 residues. CDR3 in DNA: TGTGCTAGTGGTTTCGAGGGCTACAATCAGCCCCAGCATTTT. The encoded protein is CASGFEGYNQPQHF.

The V and J genes are TRBV7-6 and TRBJ1-3; a weak D match, TRBD1 (5 bases). V was clipped by 4 bases and J by 4 bases, with 8 bases between them. The CDR3 contains 13 residues. Germline CDR1 and CDR2: SGHVS and FNYEAQ. The CDR3 here is CASSSGRGNTIYF. Written as DNA, the CDR3 is TGTGCCAGCAGCTCGGGACGGGGAAACACCATATATTTT.

This chain links TRBV7-6 with TRBJ2-3; a possible D gene is TRBD2 (6 bases). CDR1 and CDR2 (germline): SGHVS, FNYEAQ. The CDR3 length is 15 residues. V dropped 5 bases and J dropped 2 bases, with 14 bases sitting between them. The CDR3 DNA reads as TGTGCCAGCAGCCGGCGGACTACGCTCACAGATACGCAGTATTTT. It yields the protein CASSRRTTLTDTQYF.

The J gene is TRBJ2-5, the V gene TRBV27; D uncertain. This CDR3 comprises 16 residues. Trimming shortened V by 1 base and J by 5 bases, and 17 bases separated the two germline ends. In germline, CDR1 is MNHEY, CDR2 SMNVEV (reference sequence). CDR3 coding DNA: TGTGCCAGCAGTTTATTATCAATCCCCCTAGATGAGACCCAGTACTTC. Residues: CASSLLSIPLDETQYF.

V gene TRBV2 combines with J gene TRBJ2-3; 11 bases align to TRBD2. This CDR3 is built from 16 residues. In germline, CDR1 is SNHLY, CDR2 FYNNEI. With V trimmed by 3 bases and J by 3 bases, 5 bases remained unmatched. Here the CDR3 DNA reads TGTGCCAGCAGTGATCGACTAGCGGGGCCAACAGATACGCAGTATTTT. This encodes CASSDRLAGPTDTQYF. Full variable domain (rest looked up from reference TRBV2 and TRBJ2-3): EPEVTQTPSHQVTQMGQEVILRCVPISNHLYFYWYRQILGQKVEFLVSFYNNEISEKSEIFDDQFSVERPDGSNFTLKIRSTKLEDSAMYFCASSDRLAGPTDTQYFGPGTRLTVL.

V is TRBV6-5 and J is TRBJ1-2, with D unclear. The CDR3 runs to 13 residues. The germline gives CDR1 MNHEY, CDR2 SVGAGI. The V and J ends lost 2 bases and 4 bases respectively, with 8 bases between them. CDR3 DNA: TGTGCCAGCAGTTACCCGGGTTCCTATGGCTACACCTTC. It specifies CASSYPGSYGYTF.

This rearrangement joins TRBV9 to TRBJ1-1, with 7 nucleotides matching TRBD1. J was trimmed by 4 bases and V by 4 bases; bases with no gene match: 10. The CDR3 is made up of 15 amino acids. Germline CDR1 and CDR2: SGDLS and YYNGEE. The CDR3: CASSPWTGTGTEAFF. The CDR3 nucleotides are TGTGCCAGCAGCCCCTGGACAGGCACGGGCACTGAAGCTTTCTTT. Drawing the rest from reference TRBV9 and TRBJ1-1, the complete variable domain is DSGVTQTPKHLITATGQRVTLRCSPRSGDLSVYWYQQSLDQGLQFLIQYYNGEERAKGNILERFSAQQFPDLHSELNLSSLELGDSALYFCASSPWTGTGTEAFFGQGTRLTVV.

V gene TRBV30 combines with J gene TRBJ1-1; the D is unclear. In germline, CDR1 is GTSNPN, CDR2 SVGIG (reference sequence). The CDR3 extends over 11 amino acids. V was cut by 5 bases and J by 0 bases, with 4 bases left in between. CDR3: CAWGVNTEAFF. DNA for the CDR3: TGTGCCTGGGGGGTGAACACTGAAGCTTTCTTT.

The rearrangement uses TRBV14 and TRBJ2-7; 7 bases align to TRBD1. After removal of 1 base from V and 2 bases from J, the junction contained 5 bases not matched to a gene. Germline CDR1 reads SGHDN; CDR2 reads FVKESK. This CDR3 is built from 15 residues. In nucleotides, the CDR3 is TGTGCCAGCAGCCAAGGGTACAGGGGAACCTACGAGCAGTACTTC. It translates to CASSQGYRGTYEQYF.

This chain links TRBV9 with TRBJ2-3; TRBD1 matches 11 bases. The germline V gene encodes CDR1 SGDLS and CDR2 YYNGEE. The CDR3 sequence is 15 residues long. After removal of 2 bases from V and 9 bases from J, the junction contained 8 bases not matched to a gene. CDR3 residues: CASSVNRDRGKTQYF. CDR3 DNA: TGTGCCAGCAGCGTCAACAGGGACAGGGGGAAAACGCAGTATTTT. The variable domain in full, with the rest retrieved from reference TRBV9 and TRBJ2-3, is DSGVTQTPKHLITATGQRVTLRCSPRSGDLSVYWYQQSLDQGLQFLIQYYNGEERAKGNILERFSAQQFPDLHSELNLSSLELGDSALYFCASSVNRDRGKTQYFGPGTRLTVL.

J is TRBJ1-5 and V is TRBV7-9; 8 nucleotides agree with TRBD1. The germline V gene has CDR1 SEHNR and CDR2 FQNEAQ (reference sequence). This CDR3 is built from 16 residues. Trimming cost V 4 bases and J 1 base; bases outside gene matches: 6. CDR3 sequence (DNA): TGTGCCAGCAGCTCCTGGACAGGGAAGAGCAATCAGCCCCAGCATTTT. The encoded protein is CASSSWTGKSNQPQHF.

V is TRBV9 and J is TRBJ2-5; D possibly corresponds to TRBD1 (6 bases). The germline CDR1 and CDR2 sequences are SGDLS and YYNGEE. The CDR3 has 16 residues. V shed 4 bases and J shed 1 base, with 17 bases lying between them. As DNA, the CDR3 is TGTGCCAGCAGCCTAAAGGGACACGTAATCCAAGAGACCCAGTACTTC. It codes for CASSLKGHVIQETQYF. Filled out from reference TRBV9 and TRBJ2-5, the complete variable domain reads DSGVTQTPKHLITATGQRVTLRCSPRSGDLSVYWYQQSLDQGLQFLIQYYNGEERAKGNILERFSAQQFPDLHSELNLSSLELGDSALYFCASSLKGHVIQETQYFGPGTRLLVL.

This rearrangement joins TRBV7-9 to TRBJ2-7, with 7 bases that match TRBD2. Losses at the gene ends were 5 bases for V and 2 bases for J; bases not matched to a gene: 12. Germline-derived CDR1 and CDR2 are SEHNR and FQNEAQ (reference sequence). CDR3 length: 16 residues. The CDR3 region is CASSPSAGARAYEQYF. CDR3 coding DNA: TGTGCCAGCAGCCCGTCGGCGGGAGCTCGGGCCTACGAGCAGTACTTC.